The 14 T cell receptor beta chains below were found in one sample sequenced in a study of shared clonotypes between healthy human individuals. TCRdb keeps only in-frame clones here, not all; method: immunoSEQ multiplex PCR. This repertoire shows about 2.3 million clones, around 93% found once; its top ten account for approximately 0.4%. The specimen sequenced was naive CD4+ T cells from PBMCs. Subset given: CD45RA+ positively selected. Receptors originate from a young man in good health. Some clones in this sample may be carry-over from other donors' samples.

Only one count was recorded for this clone. This rearrangement joins TRBV10-1 to TRBJ2-5; 9 bases match TRBD1. CDR1 is WNHNN and CDR2 is SYGVQD in the germline V gene (reference sequence). V was clipped by 6 bases and J by 5 bases; unmatched bases: 7. The CDR3 contains 14 residues. DNA for the CDR3: TGCGCCAGCAGCAGACAGGGGGTTGGCGAGACCCAGTACTTC. This encodes CASSRQGVGETQYF.

There are a few counts of this clone. The chain carries TRBV5-6 and TRBJ1-2; D might be TRBD1 (5 bases). Germline CDR1 is SGHDT and CDR2 is YYEEEE. The V end was cut by 4 bases, the J end by 7 bases, with 17 bases between. The CDR3 has 14 amino acids. This CDR3 is CASSPDTSASGYTF. As DNA, the CDR3 is TGTGCCAGCAGCCCGGACACATCAGCGAGTGGCTACACCTTC.

The chain joins TRBV5-1 to TRBJ2-1, with 10 bases fitting TRBD2. After removal of 2 bases from V and 8 bases from J, the junction contained 7 bases not matched to a gene. The germline V gene encodes CDR1 SGHRS and CDR2 YFSETQ. The CDR3 covers 15 residues. The CDR3 loop is CASSLAGGWMHEQFF. CDR3 nucleotide sequence: TGCGCCAGCAGCTTAGCGGGAGGGTGGATGCATGAGCAGTTCTTC.

The chain joins TRBV19 to TRBJ2-2, with 7 bases lining up with TRBD2. The germline V gene encodes CDR1 LNHDA and CDR2 SQIVND (reference sequence). This CDR3 has 15 residues. With V trimmed by 9 bases and J by 1 base, 8 bases remained unmatched. The CDR3 protein is CASTREARNTGELFF. The CDR3, as DNA: TGTGCCAGCACCCGGGAGGCCCGGAACACCGGGGAGCTGTTTTTT.

The CDR3 bases are TGTGCCAGCAGGGGGGAAAGGGAGACCTACGAGCAGTACTTC. It specifies CASRGERETYEQYF. J is TRBJ2-7 and V is TRBV27; D possibly uses TRBD1 or TRBD2 (5 bases each). Germline assignment: CDR1 MNHEY and CDR2 SMNVEV (reference sequence). CDR3 size: 14 residues. Trimming stripped 6 bases from V and 2 bases from J, with 14 bases between.

This chain joins TRBV28 and TRBJ2-4; 9 bases are shared with TRBD2. Germline CDR1 MDHEN, CDR2 SYDVKM. This CDR3 is built from 17 residues. J gave up 4 bases and V 6 bases, and 13 bases lay outside the gene matches. In DNA, the CDR3 is TGTGCCAGCAGCTTAGGGAGACTAGCGGTGATAAAAAACATTCAGTACTTC. Translation gives CASSLGRLAVIKNIQYF.

This rearrangement joins TRBV2 to TRBJ2-5; 7 bases align to TRBD2. CDR3 length: 14 residues. Germline loops: CDR1 SNHLY, CDR2 FYNNEI. V shed 8 bases, J shed 0 bases, and the junction held 6 bases outside the gene matches. CDR3 bases: TGTGCCAGCCAACTAGCGACAAACCAAGAGACCCAGTACTTC. It encodes CASQLATNQETQYF.

This chain connects TRBV27 to TRBJ1-6; D perhaps matches TRBD1 (6 bases). Germline loops: CDR1 MNHEY, CDR2 SMNVEV (reference sequence). The CDR3 has 14 amino acids. Trimming left V 3 bases short and J 6 bases short, with 9 bases between. The CDR3 loop is CASSLAGANSPLHF. The DNA of the CDR3 is TGTGCCAGCAGTTTGGCAGGGGCTAATTCACCCCTCCACTTT.

The chain couples TRBV28 to TRBJ1-2; D remains ambiguous. CDR3 length equals 12 residues. Deletions cut 5 bases from V and 5 bases from J, with 9 bases between. Germline CDR1 and CDR2: MDHEN and SYDVKM. CDR3 sequence reads: CASSVSAYGYTF. The CDR3 coding sequence is TGTGCCAGCAGTGTATCAGCGTATGGCTACACCTTC.

The chain recombines TRBV28 with TRBJ1-5; D is uncertain. CDR1 is MDHEN and CDR2 is SYDVKM in the germline V gene. V lost 6 bases and J lost 2, with 20 bases in between. This CDR3 has 17 amino acids. CDR3 bases: TGTGCCAGCAGGAACTTCCCGACGGGAAGGGGCAATCAGCCCCAGCATTTT. Translated, it gives CASRNFPTGRGNQPQHF.

V gene TRBV7-9 combines with J gene TRBJ2-3; D uncertain. Between the trimmed V and J ends, which lost 11 bases and 0 bases, there was a span of 12 bases. This CDR3 has 13 amino acids. From germline, CDR1 is SEHNR and CDR2 FQNEAQ (reference sequence). The CDR3 DNA sequence: TGTGCCCGCGGCGGAACTAGCACAGATACGCAGTATTTT. It encodes CARGGTSTDTQYF. Combining the CDR3 with reference TRBV7-9 and TRBJ2-3 gives the whole variable domain DTGVSQNPRHKITKRGQNVTFRCDPISEHNRLYWYRQTLGQGPEFLTYFQNEAQLEKSRLLSDRFSAERPKGSFSTLEIQRTEQGDSAMYLCARGGTSTDTQYFGPGTRLTVL.

The chain has TRBV7-9 and TRBJ2-7, with unresolved D. CDR1 SEHNR and CDR2 FQNEAQ come from the germline V gene (reference sequence). CDR3 length: 15 amino acids. Trimming stripped 4 bases from V and 2 bases from J, with 15 bases between. CDR3 residues: CASSSPRINTYEQYF. In DNA, the CDR3 is TGTGCCAGCAGCTCGCCGCGTATTAACACCTACGAGCAGTACTTC.

V and J are TRBV25-1 and TRBJ1-1, with D maybe TRBD1 (5 bases). Germline-derived CDR1 and CDR2 are MGHDK and SYGVNS. The germline V and J ends were trimmed by 4 bases and 1 base, with 10 bases remaining between them. The CDR3 is 14 residues long. The CDR3 protein is CASSVAGPNTEAFF. In nucleotides, the CDR3 is TGTGCCAGCAGTGTGGCAGGGCCGAACACTGAAGCTTTCTTT.

The V gene is TRBV6-5, the J gene TRBJ2-5; TRBD1 agrees at 7 bases. Trimming cost V 6 bases and J 5 bases; bases outside gene matches: 12. The CDR3 is 15 residues long. CDR1 and CDR2 (germline): MNHEY, SVGAGI. The CDR3 loop reads CASRTQGQPMETQYF. The CDR3 nucleotides are TGTGCCAGCAGGACCCAGGGACAGCCGATGGAGACCCAGTACTTC.